Given below is one T cell receptor beta chain in context. The sample belongs to a study of T cell responses to AZD1222 COVID-19 vaccine. TCRdb's copy holds only in-frame clones and misses some; the assay was immunoSEQ multiplex PCR. The sample lists about 150,000 clones, 85% to 95% occurring once. Trimming stripped 1 base from V and 4 bases from J, with 14 bases between. The CDR3 totals 16 residues. CDR1 is LNHNV and CDR2 is YYDKDF in the germline V gene (reference sequence). V is TRBV15 and J is TRBJ1-5; tentative D call: TRBD1 (5 bases). Sequenced material: peripheral blood, taken on day 0 of AZD1222 vaccination. The receptor's source is an adult in good health. The CDR3 loop is CATSRGVGRGNQPQHF. The CDR3, as DNA: TGTGCCACCAGCAGAGGGGTCGGTAGGGGAAATCAGCCCCAGCATTTT. Using reference TRBV15 and TRBJ1-5 for the parts outside the CDR3, the full variable domain is DAMVIQNPRYQVTQFGKPVTLSCSQTLNHNVMYWYQQKSSQAPKLLFHYYDKDFNNEADTPDNFQSRRPNTSFCFLDIRSPGLGDTAMYLCATSRGVGRGNQPQHFGDGTRLSIL.